The present T cell receptor (beta chain) was sequenced within a study of T cells in women clearing cervical HPV infection. Findings and limits, study-wide: CIN3+ cases had significantly higher TCR richness than controls; evenness did not differ.

The method was immunoSEQ multiplex PCR; TCRdb's version includes in-frame clones alone and lacks a portion of them. Recorded for this sample: approximately 38,000 clones. A word on this clone: Its antigen is unknown. From the germline J gene comes the end of the CDR3, since the read stops 3 residues before it.

The CDR3 contains 15 residues. The ends were cut back, 0 bases at V and 2 bases at J, with 10 bases in the middle. CDR1 is SGHTS, CDR2 YDEGEE, per germline. The chain links TRBV5-8 to TRBJ2-3; D gene unclear. This sequence originates from a woman between 18 and 75 years old with a cervical HPV16 infection that either progressed to CIN3+ or cleared (not recorded which). Sequences were obtained from blood buffy coat. The CDR3 here is CASSLAGSYTDTQYF. CDR3 DNA, as far as it was read: TGTGCCAGCAGCTTGGCCGGGTCCTACACAGATACG. Using reference TRBV5-8 and TRBJ2-3 for the parts outside the CDR3, the full variable domain is EAGVTQSPTHLIKTRGQQATLRCSPISGHTSVYWYQQALGLGLQFLLWYDEGEERNRGNFPPRFSGRQFPNYSSELNVNALELEDSALYLCASSLAGSYTDTQYFGPGTRLTVL.